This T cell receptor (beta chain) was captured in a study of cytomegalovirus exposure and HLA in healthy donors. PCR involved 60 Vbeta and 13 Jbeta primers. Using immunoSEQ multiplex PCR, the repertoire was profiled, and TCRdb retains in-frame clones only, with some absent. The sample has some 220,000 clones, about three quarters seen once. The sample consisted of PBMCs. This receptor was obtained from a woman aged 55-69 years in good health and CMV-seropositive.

The CDR3 is CASSLVQGYEQYF. The DNA for the CDR3 is TGTGCCAGCAGCTTGGTGCAGGGCTACGAGCAGTACTTC. This rearrangement joins TRBV5-6 to TRBJ2-5, with D maybe TRBD1 (5 bases). The end of the DNA fits TRBJ2-7 better, so the J call may be wrong. The germline V gene encodes CDR1 SGHDT and CDR2 YYEEEE. The CDR3 sequence is 13 residues long.